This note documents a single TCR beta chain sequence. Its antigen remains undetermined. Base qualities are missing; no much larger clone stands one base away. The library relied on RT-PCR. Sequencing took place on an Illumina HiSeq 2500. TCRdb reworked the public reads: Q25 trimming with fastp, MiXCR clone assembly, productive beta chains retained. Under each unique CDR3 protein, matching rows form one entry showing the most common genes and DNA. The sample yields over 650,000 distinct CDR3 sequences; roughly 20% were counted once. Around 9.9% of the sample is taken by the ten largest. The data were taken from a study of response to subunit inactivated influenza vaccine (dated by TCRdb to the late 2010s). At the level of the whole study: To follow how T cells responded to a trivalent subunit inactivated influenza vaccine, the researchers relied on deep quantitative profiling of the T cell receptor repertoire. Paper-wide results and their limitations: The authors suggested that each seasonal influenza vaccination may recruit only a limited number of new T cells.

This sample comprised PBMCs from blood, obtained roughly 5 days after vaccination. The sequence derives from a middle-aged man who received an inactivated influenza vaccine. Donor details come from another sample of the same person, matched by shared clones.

In nucleotide form, the sequence is TGTGCCAGCGGACTCAGGGGGCTTTTTGAAAAACTGTTTTTT. This sequence encodes CASGLRGLFEKLFF. The sequence is built from TRBV28 and TRBJ1-4; TRBD1 lines up with 8 middle nucleotides. V and J are trimmed by 8 bases and 7 bases, and the gene matches miss 9 bases of the junction. The CDR3, from cysteine to phenylalanine, totals 14 residues. Only CDR3 DNA is held: 42 bases, read in frame from base 1. Per the germline V gene, MDHEN is the CDR1 and SYDVKM is the CDR2.